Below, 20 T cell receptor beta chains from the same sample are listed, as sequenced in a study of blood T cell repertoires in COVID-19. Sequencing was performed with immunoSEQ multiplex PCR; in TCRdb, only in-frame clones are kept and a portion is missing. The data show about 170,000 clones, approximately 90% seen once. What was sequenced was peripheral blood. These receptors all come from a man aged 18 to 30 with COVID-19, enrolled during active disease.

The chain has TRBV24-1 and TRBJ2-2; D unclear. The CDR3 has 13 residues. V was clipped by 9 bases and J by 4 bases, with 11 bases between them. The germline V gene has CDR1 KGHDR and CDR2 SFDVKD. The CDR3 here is CATETISTGELFF. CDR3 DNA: TGTGCCACCGAGACAATTAGCACCGGGGAGCTGTTTTTT.

CDR3 DNA: TGTGCCAGCAGCAAAGGGGACAGTAGCGTCTACGAGCAGTACTTC. It translates to CASSKGDSSVYEQYF. V usage is TRBV21-1 and J usage is TRBJ2-7; the DNA was not compared with TRBD1, the D call given in the table. TRBV21-1 is termed a pseudogene. CDR3 size: 15 residues.

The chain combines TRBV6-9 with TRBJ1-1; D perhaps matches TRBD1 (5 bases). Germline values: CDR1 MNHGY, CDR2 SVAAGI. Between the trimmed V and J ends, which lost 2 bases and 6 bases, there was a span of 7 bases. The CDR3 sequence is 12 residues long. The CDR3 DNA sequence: TGTGCCAGCAGTTATGGGGGGGCTGAAGCTTTCTTT. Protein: CASSYGGAEAFF.

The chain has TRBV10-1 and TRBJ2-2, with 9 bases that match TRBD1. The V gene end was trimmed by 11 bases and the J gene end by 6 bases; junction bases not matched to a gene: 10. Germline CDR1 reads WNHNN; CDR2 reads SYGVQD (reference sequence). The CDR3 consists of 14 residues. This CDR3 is CAFRDRVCAGELFF. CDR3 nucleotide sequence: TGCGCCTTTCGGGACAGGGTTTGCGCCGGGGAGCTGTTTTTT.

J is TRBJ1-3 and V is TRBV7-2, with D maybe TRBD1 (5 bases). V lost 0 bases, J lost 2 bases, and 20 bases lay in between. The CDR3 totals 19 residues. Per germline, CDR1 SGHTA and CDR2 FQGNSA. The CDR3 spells CASSLASIGGVTAGNTIYF. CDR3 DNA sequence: TGTGCCAGCAGCTTAGCGAGTATCGGAGGGGTCACGGCTGGAAACACCATATATTTT.

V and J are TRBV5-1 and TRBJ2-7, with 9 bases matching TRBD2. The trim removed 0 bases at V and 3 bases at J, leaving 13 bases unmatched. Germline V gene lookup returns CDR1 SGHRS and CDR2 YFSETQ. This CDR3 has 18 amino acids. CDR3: CASSLGGTSSLRNYEQYF. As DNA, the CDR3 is TGCGCCAGCAGCTTGGGAGGGACTAGCTCACTGCGTAACTACGAGCAGTACTTC.

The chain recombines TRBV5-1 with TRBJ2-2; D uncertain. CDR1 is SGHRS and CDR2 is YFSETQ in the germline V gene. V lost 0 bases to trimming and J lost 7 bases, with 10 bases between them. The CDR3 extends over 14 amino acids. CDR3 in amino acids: CASSLGLLIGELFF. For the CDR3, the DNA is TGCGCCAGCAGCTTGGGACTGTTGATCGGGGAGCTGTTTTTT.

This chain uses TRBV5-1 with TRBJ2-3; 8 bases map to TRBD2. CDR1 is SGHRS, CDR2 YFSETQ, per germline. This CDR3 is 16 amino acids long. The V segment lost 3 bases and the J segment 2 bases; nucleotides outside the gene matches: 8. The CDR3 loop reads CASSSRIAGTTDTQYF. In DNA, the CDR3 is TGCGCCAGCAGCTCCCGAATAGCGGGAACCACAGATACGCAGTATTTT.

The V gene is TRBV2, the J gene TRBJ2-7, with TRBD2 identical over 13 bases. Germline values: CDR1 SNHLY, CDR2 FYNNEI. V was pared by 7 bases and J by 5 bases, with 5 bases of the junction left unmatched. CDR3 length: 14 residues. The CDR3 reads CASMGTSGAHEQYF. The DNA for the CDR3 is TGTGCCAGCATGGGGACTAGCGGGGCCCACGAGCAGTACTTC.

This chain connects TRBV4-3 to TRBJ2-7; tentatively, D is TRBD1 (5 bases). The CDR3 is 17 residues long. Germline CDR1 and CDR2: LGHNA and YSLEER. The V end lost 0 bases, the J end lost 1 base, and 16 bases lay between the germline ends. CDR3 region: CASSQDLQDGDSYEQYF. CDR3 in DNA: TGCGCCAGCAGCCAAGATCTACAGGACGGCGATTCCTACGAGCAGTACTTC.

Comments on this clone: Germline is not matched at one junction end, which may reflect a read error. CDR3 loop: CASSQDVGLEKLLF. Written as DNA, the CDR3 is TGCGCCAGCAGCCAAGATGTTGGACTTGAAAAACTGCTTTTT. The chain employs TRBV4-3 and TRBJ1-4, with no clear D. Looked up from germline, CDR1 is LGHNA and CDR2 is YSLEER. This CDR3 has 14 residues.

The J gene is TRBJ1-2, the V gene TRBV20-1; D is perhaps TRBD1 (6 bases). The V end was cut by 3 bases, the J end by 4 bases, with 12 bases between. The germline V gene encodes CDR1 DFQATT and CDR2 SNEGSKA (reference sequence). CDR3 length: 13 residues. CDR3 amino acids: CSASAGESYGYTF. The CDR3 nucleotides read TGCAGTGCTAGTGCAGGGGAGTCCTATGGCTACACCTTC.

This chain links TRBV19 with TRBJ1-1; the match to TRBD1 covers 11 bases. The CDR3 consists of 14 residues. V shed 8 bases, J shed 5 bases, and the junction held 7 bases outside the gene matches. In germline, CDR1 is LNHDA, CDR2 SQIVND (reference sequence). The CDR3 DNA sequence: TGTGCCAGTCAAAGGGGACAGGGGGGAACTGAAGCTTTCTTT. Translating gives CASQRGQGGTEAFF.

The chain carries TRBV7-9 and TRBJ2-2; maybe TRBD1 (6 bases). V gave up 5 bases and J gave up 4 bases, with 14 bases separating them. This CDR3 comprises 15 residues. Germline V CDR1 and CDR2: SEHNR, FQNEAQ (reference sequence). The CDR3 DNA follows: TGTGCCAGCAGCCCCCGGACAGATTCCACCGGGGAGCTGTTTTTT. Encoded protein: CASSPRTDSTGELFF. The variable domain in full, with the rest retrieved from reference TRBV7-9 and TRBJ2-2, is DTGVSQNPRHKITKRGQNVTFRCDPISEHNRLYWYRQTLGQGPEFLTYFQNEAQLEKSRLLSDRFSAERPKGSFSTLEIQRTEQGDSAMYLCASSPRTDSTGELFFGEGSRLTVL.

This CDR3 reads CASSDLEPYNSPLHF. The CDR3 DNA reads TGTGCCAGCAGTGATCTGGAGCCGTATAATTCACCCCTCCACTTT. This chain uses TRBV2 with TRBJ1-6; no reliable D call. The length of the CDR3 is 15 residues. Germline V gene data show CDR1 as SNHLY and CDR2 as FYNNEI. Trimming shortened V by 3 bases and J by 4 bases, and 10 bases separated the two germline ends.

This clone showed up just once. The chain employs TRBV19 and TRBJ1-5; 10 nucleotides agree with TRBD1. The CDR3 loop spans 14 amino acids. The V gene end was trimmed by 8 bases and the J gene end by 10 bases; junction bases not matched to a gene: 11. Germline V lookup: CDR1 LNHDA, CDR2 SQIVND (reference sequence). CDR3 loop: CASWTGGPKNPQHF. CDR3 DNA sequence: TGTGCCAGTTGGACAGGGGGTCCCAAGAATCCCCAGCATTTT.

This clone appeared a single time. Here the CDR3 DNA reads TGTGCCACCAGCAGTAACCGCGCTCCTGAAGCTTTCTTT. Translating gives CATSSNRAPEAFF. The gene calls are TRBV15 and TRBJ1-1, with unresolved D. Trimming removed 3 bases from V and 6 bases from J, with 11 bases in between. Germline V gives CDR1 LNHNV, CDR2 YYDKDF (reference sequence). This CDR3 region has 13 residues.

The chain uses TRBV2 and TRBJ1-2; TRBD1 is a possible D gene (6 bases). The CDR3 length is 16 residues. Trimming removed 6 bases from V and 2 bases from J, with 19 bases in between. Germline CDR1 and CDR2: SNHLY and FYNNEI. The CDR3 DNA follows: TGTGCCAGCAGGGCCCGTAGAGGACAGAAGAACTATGGCTACACCTTC. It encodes CASRARRGQKNYGYTF.

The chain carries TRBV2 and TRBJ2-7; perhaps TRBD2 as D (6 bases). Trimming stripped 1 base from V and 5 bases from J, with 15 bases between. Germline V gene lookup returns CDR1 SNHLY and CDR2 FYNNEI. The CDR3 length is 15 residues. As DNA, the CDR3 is TGTGCCAGCAGTGAAGGCTGGGGTGGAGGGGACGAGCAGTACTTC. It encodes CASSEGWGGGDEQYF.

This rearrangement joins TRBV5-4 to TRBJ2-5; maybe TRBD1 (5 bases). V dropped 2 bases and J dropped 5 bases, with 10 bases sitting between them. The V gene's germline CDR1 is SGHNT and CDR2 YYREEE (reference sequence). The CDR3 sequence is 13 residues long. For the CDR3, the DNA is TGTGCCAGCAGCTTAGGGGATCGGGAGACCCAGTACTTC. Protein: CASSLGDRETQYF.